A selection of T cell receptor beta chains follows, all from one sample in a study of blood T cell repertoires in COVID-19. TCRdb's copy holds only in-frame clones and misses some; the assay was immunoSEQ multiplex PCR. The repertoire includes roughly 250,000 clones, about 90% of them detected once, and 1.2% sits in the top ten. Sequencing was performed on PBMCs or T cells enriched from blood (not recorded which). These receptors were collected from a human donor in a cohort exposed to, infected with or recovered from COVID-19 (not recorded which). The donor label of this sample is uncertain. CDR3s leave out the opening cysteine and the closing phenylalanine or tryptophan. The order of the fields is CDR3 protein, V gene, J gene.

CDR3: ASSDGTGDSQPQH
V: TRBV6-5
J: TRBJ1-5

CDR3: ASSFLGRGAYNEQF
V: TRBV6-5
J: TRBJ2-1

CDR3: ASSQGTGYNEQF
V: TRBV14
J: TRBJ2-1

CDR3: SASQGTYEQY
V: TRBV20-1
J: TRBJ2-7

CDR3: AISEGGLAGGNEQF
V: TRBV10-3
J: TRBJ2-1

CDR3: ASSYRGANQPQH
V: TRBV2
J: TRBJ1-5

CDR3: ASSQVDRGRNSPLH
V: TRBV4-1
J: TRBJ1-6

CDR3: ARSGGLAAAPDTQY
V: TRBV5-3
J: TRBJ2-3

CDR3: AIGTSGGVGETQY
V: TRBV10-3
J: TRBJ2-5

CDR3: ASSQEKGQSYEQY
V: TRBV4-2
J: TRBJ2-7

CDR3: SASNPLTGAYEQY
V: TRBV20-1
J: TRBJ2-7

CDR3: ASSSYNTEAF
V: TRBV11-1
J: TRBJ1-1

CDR3: ASSQGWGAEAF
V: TRBV14
J: TRBJ1-1

CDR3: ASSHGSSADTQY
V: TRBV4-3
J: TRBJ2-3

CDR3: ASSQSGQGNSPLH
V: TRBV4-1
J: TRBJ1-6

CDR3: ASSPDRGDYSNQPQH
V: TRBV9
J: TRBJ1-5

CDR3: ASRRTSGGGRFGYEQY
V: TRBV2
J: TRBJ2-7

CDR3: ASSQGLAGGFEQF
V: TRBV4-1
J: TRBJ2-1

CDR3: ASSQQGLSGNTIY
V: TRBV14
J: TRBJ1-3

CDR3: ASRGGHTEAF
V: TRBV27
J: TRBJ1-1

CDR3: ASSLQGDTEAF
V: TRBV12-3/TRBV12-4
J: TRBJ1-1

CDR3: ASSLFRGLQETQY
V: TRBV13
J: TRBJ2-5

CDR3: TSSQCDTANNYGYT
V: TRBV1
J: TRBJ1-2

CDR3: ASSTGIRDQPQH
V: TRBV27
J: TRBJ1-5

CDR3: AIRGTRGSYNEQF
V: TRBV10-3
J: TRBJ2-1

CDR3: ASTPGGQGDEKLF
V: TRBV19
J: TRBJ1-4

CDR3: ASSISAGALKNIQY
V: TRBV19
J: TRBJ2-4

CDR3: ACQGGASGYT
V: TRBV30
J: TRBJ1-2

CDR3: ASRSPGTSDTIY
V: TRBV27
J: TRBJ1-3

CDR3: ASSLDTNTEAF
V: TRBV13
J: TRBJ1-1

CDR3: ASRVSGGGDTQY
V: TRBV3-1/TRBV3-2
J: TRBJ2-3

CDR3: SASRRERIEQY
V: TRBV20-1
J: TRBJ2-7

CDR3: ASSLAGRDQPQH
V: TRBV5-6
J: TRBJ1-5

CDR3: ASSVGWQTNEKLF
V: TRBV9
J: TRBJ1-4

CDR3: ASSEMRSGNTIY
V: TRBV2
J: TRBJ1-3

CDR3: ASSLGHNYEQY
V: TRBV27
J: TRBJ2-7

CDR3: ASSGDRTGTGNTIY
V: TRBV2
J: TRBJ1-3

CDR3: ATRSGQGGYGYT
V: TRBV15
J: TRBJ1-2

CDR3: ASSEGQGKNTGELF
V: TRBV2
J: TRBJ2-2

CDR3: ASSLSHRDNYGYT
V: TRBV9
J: TRBJ1-2

CDR3: ASSPGQPPNYGYT
V: TRBV10-2
J: TRBJ1-2

CDR3: ASSPGREYGYT
V: TRBV19
J: TRBJ1-2

CDR3: ASSLLLRGDQPQH
V: TRBV19
J: TRBJ1-5

CDR3: ASSVVGDWETQY
V: TRBV9
J: TRBJ2-5

CDR3: ASSLSWVSGGATNEQF
V: TRBV13
J: TRBJ2-1

CDR3: ASSLVTGGNTGELF
V: TRBV7-9
J: TRBJ2-2

CDR3: ASSVDLGKHYEQY
V: TRBV9
J: TRBJ2-7

CDR3: ASSLGGNEKLF
V: TRBV5-4
J: TRBJ1-4

CDR3: ASGGPGGNQPQH
V: TRBV7-9
J: TRBJ1-5